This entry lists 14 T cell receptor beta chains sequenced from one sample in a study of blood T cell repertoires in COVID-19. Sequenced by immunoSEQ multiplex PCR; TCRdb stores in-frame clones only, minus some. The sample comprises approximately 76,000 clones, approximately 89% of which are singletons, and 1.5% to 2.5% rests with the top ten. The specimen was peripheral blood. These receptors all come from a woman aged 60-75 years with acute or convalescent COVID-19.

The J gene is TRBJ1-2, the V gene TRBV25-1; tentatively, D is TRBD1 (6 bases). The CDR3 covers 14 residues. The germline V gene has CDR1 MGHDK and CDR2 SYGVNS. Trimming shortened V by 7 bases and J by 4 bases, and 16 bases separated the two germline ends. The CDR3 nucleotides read TGTGCCAGCACGGGGGGGGGCATCGGCTATGGCTACACCTTC. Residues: CASTGGGIGYGYTF.

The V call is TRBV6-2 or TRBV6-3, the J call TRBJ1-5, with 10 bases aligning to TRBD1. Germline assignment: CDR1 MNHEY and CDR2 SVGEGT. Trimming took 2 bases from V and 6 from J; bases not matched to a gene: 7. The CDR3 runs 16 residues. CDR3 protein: CASSYPGDRGLQPQHF. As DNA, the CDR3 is TGTGCCAGCAGTTACCCTGGAGACAGGGGGCTTCAGCCCCAGCATTTT.

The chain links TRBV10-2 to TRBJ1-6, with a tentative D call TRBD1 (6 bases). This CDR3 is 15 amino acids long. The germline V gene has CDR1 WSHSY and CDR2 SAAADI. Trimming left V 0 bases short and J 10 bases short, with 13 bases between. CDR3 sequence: CASSESTGIQSPLHF. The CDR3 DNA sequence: TGCGCCAGCAGTGAGTCAACAGGGATCCAATCACCCCTCCACTTT.

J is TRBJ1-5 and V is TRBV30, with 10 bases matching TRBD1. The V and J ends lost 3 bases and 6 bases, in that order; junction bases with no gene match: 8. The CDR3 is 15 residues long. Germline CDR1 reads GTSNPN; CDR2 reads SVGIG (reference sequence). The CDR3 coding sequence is TGTGCCTGGAGCAGGGACAGGGGAGGGAGTCAGCCCCAGCATTTT. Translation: CAWSRDRGGSQPQHF.

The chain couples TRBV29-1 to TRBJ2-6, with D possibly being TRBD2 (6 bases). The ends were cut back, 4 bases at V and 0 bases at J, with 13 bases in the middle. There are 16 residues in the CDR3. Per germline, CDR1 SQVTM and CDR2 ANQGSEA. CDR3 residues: CSVGADGSSGANVLTF. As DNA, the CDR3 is TGCAGCGTTGGTGCGGACGGGAGCTCTGGGGCCAACGTCCTGACTTTC.

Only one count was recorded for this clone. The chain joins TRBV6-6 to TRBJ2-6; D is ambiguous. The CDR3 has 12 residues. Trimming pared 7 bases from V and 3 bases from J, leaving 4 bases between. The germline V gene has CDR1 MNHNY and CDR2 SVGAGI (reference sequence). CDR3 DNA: TGTGCCAGCACCCATGGGGCCAACGTCCTGACTTTC. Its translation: CASTHGANVLTF.

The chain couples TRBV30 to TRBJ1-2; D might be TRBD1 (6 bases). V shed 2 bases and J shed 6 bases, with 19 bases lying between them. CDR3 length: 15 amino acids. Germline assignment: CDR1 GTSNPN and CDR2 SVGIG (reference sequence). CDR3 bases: TGTGCCTGGAGTAAAAAAAGGGACACGGCTAATGGCTACACCTTC. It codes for CAWSKKRDTANGYTF.

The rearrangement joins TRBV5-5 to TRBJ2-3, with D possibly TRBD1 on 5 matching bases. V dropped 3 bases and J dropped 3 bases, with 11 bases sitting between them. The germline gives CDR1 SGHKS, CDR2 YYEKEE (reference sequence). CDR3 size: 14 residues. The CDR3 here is CASSSMTVTDTQYF. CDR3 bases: TGTGCCAGCAGCTCGATGACAGTAACAGATACGCAGTATTTT.

CDR3 nucleotides: TGTGCCAGCAGAACAGCGGGGACTAGCATGAATGAGCAGTTCTTC. It is translated as CASRTAGTSMNEQFF. The V call is TRBV11-1, the J call TRBJ2-1; 9 bases fit TRBD2. The CDR3 totals 15 residues. CDR1 and CDR2 from the germline V gene are SGHAT and FQDESV (reference sequence). Trimming took 6 bases from V and 7 from J; bases not matched to a gene: 10.

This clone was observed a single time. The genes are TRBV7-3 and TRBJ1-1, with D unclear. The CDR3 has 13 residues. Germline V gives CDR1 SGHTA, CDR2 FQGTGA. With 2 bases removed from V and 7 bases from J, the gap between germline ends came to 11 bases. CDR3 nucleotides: TGTGCCAGCAGCTTAGGGAGGGAAAATGAAGCTTTCTTT. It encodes CASSLGRENEAFF.

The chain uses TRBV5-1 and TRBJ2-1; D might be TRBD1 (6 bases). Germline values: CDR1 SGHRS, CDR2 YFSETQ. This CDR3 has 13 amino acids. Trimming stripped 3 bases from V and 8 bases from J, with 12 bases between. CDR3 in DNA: TGCGCCAGCAGCTCACAGGGTCGGGATGAGCAGTTCTTC. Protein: CASSSQGRDEQFF.

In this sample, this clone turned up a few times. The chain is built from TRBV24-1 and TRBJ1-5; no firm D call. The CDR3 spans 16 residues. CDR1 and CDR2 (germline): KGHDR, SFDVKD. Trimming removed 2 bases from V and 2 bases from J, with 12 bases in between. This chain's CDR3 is CATSDSTGIGNQPQHF. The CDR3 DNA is TGTGCCACCAGTGATTCAACGGGGATAGGCAATCAGCCCCAGCATTTT.

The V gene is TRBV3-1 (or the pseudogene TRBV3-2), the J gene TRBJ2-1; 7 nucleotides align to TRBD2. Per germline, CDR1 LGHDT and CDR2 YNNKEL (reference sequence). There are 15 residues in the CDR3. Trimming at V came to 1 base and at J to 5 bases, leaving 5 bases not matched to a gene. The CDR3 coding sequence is TGTGCCAGCAGCCAAGGATGGGGGGGTCACAATGAGCAGTTCTTC. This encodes CASSQGWGGHNEQFF.

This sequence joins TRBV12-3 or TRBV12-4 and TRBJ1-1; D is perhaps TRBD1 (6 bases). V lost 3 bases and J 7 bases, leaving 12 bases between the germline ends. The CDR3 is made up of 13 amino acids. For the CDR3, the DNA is TGTGCCAGCAGTTTCGGGGGGCTTCTTGAAGCTTTCTTT. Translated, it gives CASSFGGLLEAFF.